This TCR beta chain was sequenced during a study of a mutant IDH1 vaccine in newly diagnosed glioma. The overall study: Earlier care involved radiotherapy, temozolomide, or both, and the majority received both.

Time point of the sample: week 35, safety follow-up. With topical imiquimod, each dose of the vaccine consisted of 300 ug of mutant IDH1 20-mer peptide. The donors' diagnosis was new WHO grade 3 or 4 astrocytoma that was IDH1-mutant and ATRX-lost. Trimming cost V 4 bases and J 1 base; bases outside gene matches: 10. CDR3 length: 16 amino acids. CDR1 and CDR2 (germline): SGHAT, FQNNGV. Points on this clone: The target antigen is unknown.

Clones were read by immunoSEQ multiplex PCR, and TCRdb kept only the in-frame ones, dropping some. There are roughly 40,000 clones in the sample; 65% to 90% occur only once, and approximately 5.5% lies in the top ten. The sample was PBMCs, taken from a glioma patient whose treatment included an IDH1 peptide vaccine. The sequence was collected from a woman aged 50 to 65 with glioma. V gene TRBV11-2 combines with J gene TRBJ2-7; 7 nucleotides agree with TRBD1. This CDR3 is CASSSLTGKRSYEQYF. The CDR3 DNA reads TGTGCCAGCAGCTCCCTGACAGGGAAGAGGTCCTACGAGCAGTACTTC.